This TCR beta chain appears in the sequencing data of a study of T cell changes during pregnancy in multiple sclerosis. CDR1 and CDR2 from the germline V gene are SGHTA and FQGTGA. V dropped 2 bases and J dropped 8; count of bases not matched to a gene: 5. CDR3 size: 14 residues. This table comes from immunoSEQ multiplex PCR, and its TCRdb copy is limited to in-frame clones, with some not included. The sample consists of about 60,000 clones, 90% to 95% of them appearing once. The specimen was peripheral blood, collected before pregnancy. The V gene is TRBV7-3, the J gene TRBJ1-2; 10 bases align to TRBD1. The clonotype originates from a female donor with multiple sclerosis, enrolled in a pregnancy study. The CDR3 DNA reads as TGTGCCAGCAGCTTAGGGACAGGGGTGGGGGGCTACACCTTC. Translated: CASSLGTGVGGYTF.